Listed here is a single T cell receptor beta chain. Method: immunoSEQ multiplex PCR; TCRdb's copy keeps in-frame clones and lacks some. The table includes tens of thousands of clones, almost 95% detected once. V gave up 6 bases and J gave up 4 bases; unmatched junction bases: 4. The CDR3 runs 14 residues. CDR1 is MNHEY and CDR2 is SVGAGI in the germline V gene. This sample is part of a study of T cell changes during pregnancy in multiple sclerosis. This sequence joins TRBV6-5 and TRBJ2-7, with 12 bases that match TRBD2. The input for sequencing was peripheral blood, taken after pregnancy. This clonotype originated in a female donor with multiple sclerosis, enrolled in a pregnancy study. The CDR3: CASSSSGGVYEQYF. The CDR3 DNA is TGTGCCAGCAGCTCTAGCGGGGGGGTATACGAGCAGTACTTC.